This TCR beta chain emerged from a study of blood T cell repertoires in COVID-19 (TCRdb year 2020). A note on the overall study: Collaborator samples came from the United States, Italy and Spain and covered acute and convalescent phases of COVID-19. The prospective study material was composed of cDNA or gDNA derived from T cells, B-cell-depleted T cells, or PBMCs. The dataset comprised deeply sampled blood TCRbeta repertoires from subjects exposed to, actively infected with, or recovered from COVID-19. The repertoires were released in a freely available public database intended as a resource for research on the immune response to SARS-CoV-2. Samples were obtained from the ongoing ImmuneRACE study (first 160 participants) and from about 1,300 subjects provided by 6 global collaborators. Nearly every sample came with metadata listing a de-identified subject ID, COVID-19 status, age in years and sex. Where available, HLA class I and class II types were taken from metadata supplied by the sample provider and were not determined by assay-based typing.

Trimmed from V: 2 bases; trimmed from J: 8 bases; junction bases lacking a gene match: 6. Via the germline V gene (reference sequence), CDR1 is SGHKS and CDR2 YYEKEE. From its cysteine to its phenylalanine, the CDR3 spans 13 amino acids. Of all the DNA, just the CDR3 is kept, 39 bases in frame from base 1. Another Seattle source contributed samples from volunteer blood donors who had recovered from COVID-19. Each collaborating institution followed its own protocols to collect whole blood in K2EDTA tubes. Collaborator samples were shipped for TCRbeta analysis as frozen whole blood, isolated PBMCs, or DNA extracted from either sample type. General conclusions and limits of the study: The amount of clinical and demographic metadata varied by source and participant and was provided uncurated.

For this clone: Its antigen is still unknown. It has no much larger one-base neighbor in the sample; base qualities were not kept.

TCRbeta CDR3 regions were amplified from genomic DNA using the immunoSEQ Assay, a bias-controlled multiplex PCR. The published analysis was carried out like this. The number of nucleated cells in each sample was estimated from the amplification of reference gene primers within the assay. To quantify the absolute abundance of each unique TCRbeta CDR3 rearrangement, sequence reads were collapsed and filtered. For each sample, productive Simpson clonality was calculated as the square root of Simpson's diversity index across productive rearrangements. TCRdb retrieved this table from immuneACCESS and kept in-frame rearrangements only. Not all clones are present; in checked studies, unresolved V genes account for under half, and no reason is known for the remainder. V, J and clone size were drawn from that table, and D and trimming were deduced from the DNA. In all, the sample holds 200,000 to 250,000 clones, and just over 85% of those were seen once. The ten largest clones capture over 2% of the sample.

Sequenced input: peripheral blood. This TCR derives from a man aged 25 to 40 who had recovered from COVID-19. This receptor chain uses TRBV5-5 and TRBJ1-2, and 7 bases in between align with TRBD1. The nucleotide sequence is TGTGCCAGCAGCTTCGAGACAGGGTACGGCTACACCTTC. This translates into CASSFETGYGYTF.